The clone carrying this T cell receptor (beta chain) was observed a handful of times. Its target is not known. Sequencing used immunoSEQ multiplex PCR; TCRdb keeps in-frame clones, though not all of them. The table has around 1.1 million clones, roughly 80% seen once. CD4+ cells were split into CD45RA+ naive and CD45RA-negative memory subsets. Germline loops: CDR1 SGHTA, CDR2 FQGTGA. The CDR3 has 14 amino acids. Trimming stripped 1 base from V and 2 bases from J, with 7 bases between. This sample is drawn from a study of shared clonotypes between healthy human individuals. Findings and caveats of the study: Some naive CD4 clonotypes, around 5%, turned up in common across a few donors.

Input material: memory CD4+ T cells from PBMCs. Stated subset: CD45RA-negative fraction. The gene calls are TRBV7-3 and TRBJ2-3; no clear D. This TCR was recovered from a man aged 18 to 29 in good health. Some clones in this sample may be carry-over from other donors' samples. The CDR3 bases are TGTGCCAGCAGCTTAAGAGACACCACAGATACGCAGTATTTT. Encoded protein: CASSLRDTTDTQYF.